The clone carrying this T cell receptor beta chain has a single count. This record belongs to a study of blood T cell repertoires in COVID-19. Looking at the study overall: Collection of acute and convalescent COVID-19 samples took place in the United States, Italy and Spain.

J gave up 3 bases and V 5 bases, and 0 bases lay outside the gene matches. Germline lookup yields CDR1 LNHDA and CDR2 SQIVND (reference sequence). This CDR3 has 12 residues. Generated by immunoSEQ multiplex PCR, the TCRdb table keeps only in-frame clones and is missing some. The data hold around 230,000 clones, with approximately 90% observed a single time. The chain carries TRBV19 and TRBJ2-7, with TRBD2 matching 8 bases. The sequence came from a man between 45 and 60 years old with COVID-19, enrolled during active disease. Sequencing was performed on peripheral blood. The CDR3 nucleotides read TGTGCCAGTAGTCTAGCGGGCTACGAGCAGTACTTC. Translated: CASSLAGYEQYF. Combining the CDR3 with reference TRBV19 and TRBJ2-7 gives the whole variable domain DGGITQSPKYLFRKEGQNVTLSCEQNLNHDAMYWYRQDPGQGLRLIYYSQIVNDFQKGDIAEGYSVSREKKESFPLTVTSAQKNPTAFYLCASSLAGYEQYFGPGTRLTVT.